This T cell receptor (beta chain) was observed in a study of relationships among human T cell subsets. Findings of the study overall: Regulatory and Th2 subsets had few clones over 100 reads, unlike CD8+ cytotoxic cells.

TCR alpha and beta CDR3s were amplified from mRNA by semiquantitative ARM-PCR. Tagged nested gene-specific primers were used first, then communal superprimers amplified exponentially. From the multiplex PCR reads, TCRdb called clonotypes with MiXCR, one entry per CDR3 protein. The sample carries around 14,000 distinct CDR3 sequences, 62% recorded once. The CDR3 extends over 15 amino acids. V lost 5 bases and J lost 5, with 18 bases in between. Germline V gene sequence: CDR1 MDHEN, CDR2 SYDVKM. Turning to this clonotype: The antigen is unknown.

The chain joins TRBV28 to TRBJ1-1; D is ambiguous. The sample taken for sequencing was total T cells sorted from blood. The clonotype was recovered from a man in his forties in good health. The chain's CDR3 is CASSPLDPRGTEAFF. The CDR3 DNA reads TGTGCCAGCAGTCCCCTCGACCCTCGAGGTACTGAAGCTTTCTTT.